This T cell receptor beta chain comes out of a study of cytomegalovirus exposure and HLA in healthy donors (dated by TCRdb to about 2017). Regarding the study in general: An earlier analysis of under 600 of the donors reported 250 to 350 Gb of sequence data and 120 million or so unique TCR beta sequences from 150 million to 200 million T cells. Donor age, sex, ethnicity and CMV serostatus were collected together with the repertoire data. The aim of the study was to test whether cataloging public T cell receptors could identify signatures of past pathogen exposure. Both class I and class II loci were covered by HLA typing, at four-digit resolution. Genome-wide SNP genotypes for about 60% of the 666 donors were used in a later genetic analysis, which treated that subset as a discovery cohort. The study profiled the T cell repertoires of under 850 subjects by immunosequencing and related them to cytomegalovirus serostatus. Every repertoire in the discovery cohort had been generated on one and the same sequencing platform. The number of donors typed differed by locus, with roughly 620-630 for A, B, C, DRB1 and DQB1, roughly 550 for DQA1, 600 to 610 for DPA1, and some 450 for DPB1. An early release that covered about 600 HLA-typed donors contained 250 to 350 gigabases of sequencing data and tens of millions of unique TCR sequences. Of the 300 to 500 genotyped donors, 65% to 90% were placed in the genetic ancestry cluster associated with self-reported Caucasian donors. High-throughput TCR immunosequencing, statistical association of individual TCRs with disease status, and machine learning were combined to predict cytomegalovirus infection status. Besides the first cohort of approximately 670 subjects, a separate validation cohort made up of 90 to 150 different subjects was used. Among about 400 genotyped donors of the cohort, an average of around 240,000 unique TCR beta nucleotide sequences was sequenced per donor, of which about 18% were non-productive. A few DR-DQ haplotypes were handled as single units for association and clustering because linkage in the cohort was strong. A later analysis re-examined previously published TCR beta repertoires from hundreds of donors and added high-resolution HLA genotyping to investigate patterns of TCR occurrence. To decide whether each TCR beta V gene segment behaved as functional or pseudogenic, an earlier analysis of approximately 620 of the donors relied on high-throughput TCR beta sequencing. The later analysis used no new phenotypic data to find candidate immune exposures, relying instead on TCR beta sequences and their occurrence across donors.

The method behind the library was the immunoSEQ multiplex PCR assay. The multiplex PCR relied on a mix of 60 forward primers for TCR Vbeta segments and 13 reverse primers for TCR Jbeta segments. A multiplex PCR assay on genomic DNA amplified the CDR3 region of rearranged TCR beta genes. The Illumina HiSeq System was used to sequence the amplified TCR beta libraries as 87-base-pair reads. In the original analysis: A later analysis tallied around 80 million unique TCR beta chains across the 650 to 750 repertoires, and about 10 million of those chains were shared by two or more donors. Raw reads were error-corrected and collapsed into unique sequences by a nearest-neighbor algorithm in which closely related sequences were merged to remove PCR and sequencing errors. Alignment of CDR3 sequences to IMGT reference sequences was used to assign V, D and J gene segments. For a sequence to be retained, at least a six-nucleotide match to both a V gene segment and a J gene segment was required. A rearrangement was called productive if the CDR3 had no stop codons and remained in frame with V and J, and every other rearrangement was called non-productive. CDR3 was defined by IMGT convention, running from the second conserved V-encoded cysteine to the conserved J-encoded phenylalanine. Sequences without an unambiguous match to a single V gene segment were excluded from the earlier analysis of about 640 of the donors. In an earlier analysis of approximately 590 of the donors, a V segment was called functional when productive rearrangements were above 56.7%, and segregating when the standard deviation between donors exceeded 5%. A statistical classification framework was built for diagnosing cytomegalovirus status from the catalog of TCR beta chain sequences. In a later analysis, TCR nucleotide sequences were compared against IMGT/GENE-DB human TR gene sequences so that V and J genes could be assigned. In a later analysis, CDR3 sequences and most-parsimonious VDJ recombination scenarios were assigned using the TCRdist pipeline. In a later analysis, each TCR beta chain was defined by its CDR3 amino acid sequence together with its V-gene family, and reads lacking a unique V-gene family were excluded. To address suspected cross-contamination and a sequencing artifact, a later analysis removed over 500 highly shared, low-generation-probability nucleotide sequences. In a later analysis, a clonal expansion index for each public chain was calculated from normalized within-repertoire ranks of inferred template counts. Generation probabilities in a later analysis came from a VDJ recombination model fitted to out-of-frame rearrangements, and those results were checked against IGoR. In a later analysis, TCR-TCR, TCR-HLA and TCR-CMV co-occurrence was scored with hypergeometric tests, and a repertoire-size bias correction was applied to TCR pairs. To estimate false discovery rates, a later analysis permuted the HLA or CMV assignments 20 times. In a later analysis, co-occurring TCRs were grouped using DBSCAN, with TCRdist sequence similarity added in when clustering inside HLA-allele-positive subsets. Repertoires with fewer than 30,000 or more than 120,000 public chains, plus five repertoires with anomalous nucleotide sharing, were excluded from co-occurrence clustering. Drawn from immuneACCESS, this table holds only the in-frame rearrangements with V and J called that TCRdb kept. Clones are partly lost; checked studies trace under half to an unresolved V gene and leave the rest unexplained. Clone size and V and J calls were adopted from that table, with D and trimming inferred from the DNA. The sample data list 90,000 to 130,000 clones, and around 80% of these were observed just once. The ten largest account for approximately 3.1% of the sample.

The cohort consisted of 650 to 850 healthy bone marrow donors. At the time of sampling, all cohort members were nominally healthy, though unrecorded immune exposures were likely present. The donor was CMV seropositive and was included in the group of around 300 seropositive cohort members. A peripheral blood sample was provided by each donor, and peripheral blood mononuclear cells were used for TCR beta sequencing. The Qiagen DNeasy Blood Extraction Kit was used to extract genomic DNA from the blood cell samples. Points the paper makes about the study in general: Linkage disequilibrium might explain the correlated functional status among segregating V segments, but an unknown experimental factor could not be ruled out. Because counts were too low, seventeen rarely observed V segments, including chromosome 9 orphons, were excluded from the earlier analysis of several hundred of the donors. When HLA alleles, especially DR and DQ, strongly co-occurred, TCR associations were difficult to assign to individual alleles. In a later analysis, HLA-associated TCR beta chains showed more clonal expansion and lower generation probabilities than non-associated chains that were equally common. In the study, 164 TCR beta chains were listed as associated with cytomegalovirus. According to a later genetic analysis, donors in an Asian-associated ancestry cluster had fewer N-insertions in productive TCRs than the approximately 700-donor mean. A later analysis associated around 16,000 TCR beta sequences with specific HLA alleles at a false discovery rate of 0.05. A later analysis found that TCR association rates varied across HLA loci, with DRB1 alleles showing the most associated TCRs and HLA-C alleles the fewest. Cytomegalovirus status was reported to be diagnosed by the classifier with high specificity and sensitivity in both the original and validation cohorts. CMV serostatus was the only immune exposure information available for the cohort. Across donors, most TCR sequences were observed very rarely, whereas some public TCRs were present in many individuals. In an earlier analysis of fewer than 700 of the donors, most TCR beta V segments appeared in productive rearrangements about 90% or about 30% of the time, broadly matching IMGT annotations. This cohort had only TCR beta chains sequenced, and the lack of alpha or paired-chain data limited which features could be detected. Presence/absence analyses assumed roughly uniform sequencing depth across donors, an assumption that may not hold. A cluster of highly shared sequence variants was judged likely to represent a technical artifact of the sequencing pipeline. In a later analysis, most CMV-associated TCR beta chains were found to appear HLA-restricted, with HLA associations seemingly driven largely by CMV exposure. The authors suggested that the approach could potentially be extended to other disease states and immunological phenotypes. Because some donors lacked HLA typing at each locus, the association tests relied only on the typed subset. According to a later analysis, parvovirus B19, influenza, CMV and Epstein-Barr virus appeared linked to several top co-occurrence clusters. V-gene and J-gene trimming of TCR beta chains was associated with a missense DCLRE1C variant in a later genetic analysis, and the association was replicated in an independent cohort. In vitro tests confirmed that a few of the cytomegalovirus-associated TCR beta chains recognize cytomegalovirus antigens. A further reported finding was that TCR beta sequences accurately predicted the HLA-A and HLA-B alleles for most subjects in the first cohort.

A note on this clone: Its antigen is currently not known. One base away there is no much larger clone; base qualities are not given.

The sequence derives from a woman younger than 35 in good health and CMV-seropositive. Sequenced material: PBMCs.

The bases are TGTGCCAGCAGCCGGACAGGGGGCTTTGCCGGGGAGCTGTTTTTT. It encodes CASSRTGGFAGELFF. Rearrangement joined TRBV14 to TRBJ2-2; 11 bases in the middle match TRBD1. V lost 4 bases and J lost 6 bases, and the count of bases not matched to a germline gene is 4. Per the germline V gene, SGHDN is the CDR1 and FVKESK is the CDR2. The CDR3 goes from the cysteine to the phenylalanine over 15 residues. Left in the record is the CDR3 DNA by itself, 45 bases read in frame from the first base.